This T cell receptor (beta chain) was profiled in a study of radiotherapy plus CTLA-4 blockade in lung cancer. Study context: There were objective responses in around 18% of patients, and around 31% had disease control.

Germline assignment: CDR1 MNHEY and CDR2 SMNVEV (reference sequence). This CDR3 has 12 amino acids. V shed 7 bases, J shed 6 bases, and the junction held 5 bases outside the gene matches. Clones were read by immunoSEQ multiplex PCR, and TCRdb kept only the in-frame ones, dropping some. The table shows about 110,000 clones, with more than 75% occurring only once. General study points: In blood, tumor-derived TCR clones expanded after radiotherapy plus ipilimumab. Early blood T cell clone dynamics, with interferon-beta, were reported to best predict response.

Points on this clone: Its antigen is as yet unknown.

The starting material was peripheral blood, obtained from a patient treated with radiotherapy plus ipilimumab. The clonotype was recovered from a human donor with non-small cell lung cancer that progressed on radiotherapy plus ipilimumab. Some clones in this sample may be carry-over from other donors' samples. This rearrangement joins TRBV27 to TRBJ2-7; 8 positions agree with TRBD2. The chain's CDR3 is CASKRGGGEQYF. CDR3 coding DNA: TGTGCCAGCAAACGGGGGGGCGGCGAGCAGTACTTC.